A single sample is the source of the 9 T cell receptor beta chains below, sequenced in a study of blood T cell repertoires in COVID-19. The repertoire was sequenced with immunoSEQ multiplex PCR; TCRdb's copy has only in-frame clones and lacks some. The table records hundreds of thousands of clones, about 91% of them present only once. The sequencing sample was made of peripheral blood. The receptors here all came from an elderly man with acute or convalescent COVID-19.

This chain links TRBV6-5 with TRBJ2-7, with D tentatively TRBD2 (6 bases). Trimming pared 0 bases from V and 2 bases from J, leaving 14 bases between. The CDR3 loop spans 16 amino acids. The germline gives CDR1 MNHEY, CDR2 SVGAGI. CDR3 in amino acids: CASSYSSLALTYEQYF. The CDR3 DNA sequence: TGTGCCAGCAGTTACTCCTCCCTAGCGTTAACCTACGAGCAGTACTTC.

The chain recombines TRBV5-8 with TRBJ2-3; 10 bases map to TRBD1. Germline CDR1 SGHTS, CDR2 YDEGEE. The CDR3 extends over 15 amino acids. V shed 0 bases, J shed 6 bases, and the junction held 4 bases outside the gene matches. The CDR3 DNA reads TGTGCCAGCAGCTTGGAGGGACAGGGGATGGATACGCAGTATTTT. Its translation is CASSLEGQGMDTQYF. Together with reference TRBV5-8 and TRBJ2-3, the CDR3 gives the full variable domain: EAGVTQSPTHLIKTRGQQATLRCSPISGHTSVYWYQQALGLGLQFLLWYDEGEERNRGNFPPRFSGRQFPNYSSELNVNALELEDSALYLCASSLEGQGMDTQYFGPGTRLTVL.

V usage is TRBV7-9 and J usage is TRBJ2-2; no clear D gene. CDR1 is SEHNR, CDR2 FQNEAQ, per germline (reference sequence). V lost 5 bases to trimming and J lost 6 bases, with 10 bases between them. This CDR3 has 13 amino acids. The CDR3 region is CASSTPRSGELFF. For the CDR3, the DNA is TGTGCCAGCAGCACCCCCCGGTCCGGGGAGCTGTTTTTT. Full variable domain (outside the CDR3, taken from reference TRBV7-9 and TRBJ2-2): DTGVSQNPRHKITKRGQNVTFRCDPISEHNRLYWYRQTLGQGPEFLTYFQNEAQLEKSRLLSDRFSAERPKGSFSTLEIQRTEQGDSAMYLCASSTPRSGELFFGEGSRLTVL.

This chain joins TRBV6-5 and TRBJ1-1; TRBD1 might be the D (5 bases). The CDR3 sequence is 12 residues long. CDR1 and CDR2 (germline): MNHEY, SVGAGI. Between the trimmed V and J ends, which lost 5 bases and 7 bases, there was a span of 11 bases. CDR3 nucleotide sequence: TGTGCCAGCAGTAGCCTCCAGGGTGAAGCTTTCTTT. Translation: CASSSLQGEAFF.

V usage is TRBV4-3 and J usage is TRBJ2-7, with a tentative D call TRBD1 (6 bases). In germline, CDR1 is LGHNA, CDR2 YSLEER. The CDR3 sequence is 15 residues long. Trimming shortened V by 0 bases and J by 2 bases, and 11 bases separated the two germline ends. CDR3 DNA sequence: TGCGCCAGCAGCCAAGAGGCAGGGACAACCTACGAGCAGTACTTC. It is translated as CASSQEAGTTYEQYF.

In this sample, this clone turned up a few times. V and J are TRBV29-1 and TRBJ2-6; D call uncertain. This CDR3 is built from 13 residues. The V gene lost 6 bases and the J gene lost 0 bases, with 6 bases spanning the gap. The V gene's germline CDR1 is SQVTM and CDR2 ANQGSEA. CDR3 residues: CSVQVSGANVLTF. Here the CDR3 DNA reads TGCAGCGTCCAGGTCTCTGGGGCCAACGTCCTGACTTTC. Complete variable domain (other parts from reference TRBV29-1 and TRBJ2-6): SAVISQKPSRDICQRGTSLTIQCQVDSQVTMMFWYRQQPGQSLTLIATANQGSEATYESGFVIDKFPISRPNLTFSTLTVSNMSPEDSSIYLCSVQVSGANVLTFGAGSRLTVL.

The rearrangement links TRBV19 to TRBJ1-5; D is unclear. Trimming cost V 1 base and J 0 bases, with 7 bases left between them. CDR3 size: 15 residues. Per germline, CDR1 LNHDA and CDR2 SQIVND (reference sequence). The CDR3 bases are TGTGCCAGTAGTATAGGAGCGGGTAGCAATCAGCCCCAGCATTTT. Translated: CASSIGAGSNQPQHF.

The V gene is TRBV6-6, the J gene TRBJ2-7; D is possibly TRBD1 (6 bases). The germline V and J ends were trimmed by 0 bases and 7 bases, with 13 bases remaining between them. This CDR3 is 14 amino acids long. Germline V lookup: CDR1 MNHNY, CDR2 SVGAGI (reference sequence). The CDR3 DNA follows: TGTGCCAGCAGTTACTCGGGTGGGGGCCGGGAGCAGTACTTC. This codes for CASSYSGGGREQYF.

The gene calls are TRBV6-5 and TRBJ2-7; 8 nucleotides align to TRBD1. CDR3 length: 15 residues. CDR1 is MNHEY and CDR2 is SVGAGI in the germline V gene. V lost 5 bases to trimming and J lost 0 bases; unmatched junction nucleotides: 6. The CDR3 here is CASSPTGVSSYEQYF. DNA of the CDR3: TGTGCCAGCAGTCCGACAGGGGTGAGCTCCTACGAGCAGTACTTC.